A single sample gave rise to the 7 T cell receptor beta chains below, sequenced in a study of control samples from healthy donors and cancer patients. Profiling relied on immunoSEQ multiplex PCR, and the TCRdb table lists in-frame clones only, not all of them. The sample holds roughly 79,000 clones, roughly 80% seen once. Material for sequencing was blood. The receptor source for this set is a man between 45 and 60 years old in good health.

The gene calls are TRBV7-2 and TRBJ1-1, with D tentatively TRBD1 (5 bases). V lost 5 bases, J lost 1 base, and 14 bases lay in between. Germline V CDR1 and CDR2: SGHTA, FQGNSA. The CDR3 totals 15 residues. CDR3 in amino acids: CASSPWGDANTEAFF. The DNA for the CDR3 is TGTGCCAGCAGCCCATGGGGGGATGCGAACACTGAAGCTTTCTTT.

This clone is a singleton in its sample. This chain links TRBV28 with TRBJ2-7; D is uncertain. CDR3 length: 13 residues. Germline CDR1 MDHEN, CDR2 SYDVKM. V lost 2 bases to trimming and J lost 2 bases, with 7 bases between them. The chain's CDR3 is CASSLGQTYEQYF. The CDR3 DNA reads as TGTGCCAGCAGTTTAGGGCAAACCTACGAGCAGTACTTC.

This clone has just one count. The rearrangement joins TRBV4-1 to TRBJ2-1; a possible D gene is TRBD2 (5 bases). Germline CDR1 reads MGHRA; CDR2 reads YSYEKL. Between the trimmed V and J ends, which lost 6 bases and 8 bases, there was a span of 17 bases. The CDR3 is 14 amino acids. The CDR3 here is CASSSAGLVDEQFF. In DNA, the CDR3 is TGCGCCAGCAGTTCCGCCGGACTCGTCGATGAGCAGTTCTTC.

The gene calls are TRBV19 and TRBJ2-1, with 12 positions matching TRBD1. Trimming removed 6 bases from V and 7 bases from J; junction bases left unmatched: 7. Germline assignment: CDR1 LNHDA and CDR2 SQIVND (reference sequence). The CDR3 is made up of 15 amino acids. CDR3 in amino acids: CASSLPGQGANEQFF. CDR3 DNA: TGTGCCAGTAGCCTACCGGGACAGGGGGCGAATGAGCAGTTCTTC.

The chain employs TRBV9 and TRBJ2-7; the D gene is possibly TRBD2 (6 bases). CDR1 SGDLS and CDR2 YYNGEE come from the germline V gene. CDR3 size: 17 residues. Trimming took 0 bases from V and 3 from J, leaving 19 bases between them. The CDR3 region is CASSVGSSGGTSYEQYF. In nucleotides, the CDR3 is TGTGCCAGCAGCGTAGGGAGTAGCGGCGGAACCAGCTACGAGCAGTACTTC. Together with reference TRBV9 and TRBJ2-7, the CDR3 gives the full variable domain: DSGVTQTPKHLITATGQRVTLRCSPRSGDLSVYWYQQSLDQGLQFLIQYYNGEERAKGNILERFSAQQFPDLHSELNLSSLELGDSALYFCASSVGSSGGTSYEQYFGPGTRLTVT.

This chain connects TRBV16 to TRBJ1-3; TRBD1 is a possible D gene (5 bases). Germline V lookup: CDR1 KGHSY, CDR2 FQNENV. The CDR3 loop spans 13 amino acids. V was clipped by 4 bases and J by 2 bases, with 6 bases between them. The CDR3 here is CASSPGPGNTIYF. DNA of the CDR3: TGTGCCAGCAGCCCGGGACCTGGAAACACCATATATTTT.

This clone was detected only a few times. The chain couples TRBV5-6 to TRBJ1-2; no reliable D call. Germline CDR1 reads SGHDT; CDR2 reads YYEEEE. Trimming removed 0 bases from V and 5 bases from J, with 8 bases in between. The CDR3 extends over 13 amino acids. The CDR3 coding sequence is TGTGCCAGCAGCTTGGCCGGTCAATATGGCTACACCTTC. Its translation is CASSLAGQYGYTF.